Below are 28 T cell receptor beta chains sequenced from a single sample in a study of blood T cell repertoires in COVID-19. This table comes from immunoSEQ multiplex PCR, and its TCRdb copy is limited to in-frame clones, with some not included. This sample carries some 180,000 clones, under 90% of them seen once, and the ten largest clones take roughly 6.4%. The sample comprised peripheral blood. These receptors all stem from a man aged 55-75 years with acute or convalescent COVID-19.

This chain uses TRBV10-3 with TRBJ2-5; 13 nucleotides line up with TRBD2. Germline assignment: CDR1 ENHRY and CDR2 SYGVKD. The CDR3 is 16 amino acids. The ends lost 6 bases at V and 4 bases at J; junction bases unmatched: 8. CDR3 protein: CAISTPGLAGRETQYF. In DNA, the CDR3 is TGTGCCATCAGCACCCCGGGACTAGCGGGACGAGAGACCCAGTACTTC.

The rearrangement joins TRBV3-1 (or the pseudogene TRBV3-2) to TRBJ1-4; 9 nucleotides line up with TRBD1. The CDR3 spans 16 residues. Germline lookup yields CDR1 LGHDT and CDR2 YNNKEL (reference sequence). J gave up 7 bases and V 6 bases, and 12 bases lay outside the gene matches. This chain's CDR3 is CASSHTPGTGSEKLFF. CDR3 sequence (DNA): TGTGCCAGCAGTCACACCCCCGGGACAGGGTCTGAAAAACTGTTTTTT.

In nucleotides, the CDR3 is TGCGCCAGCAGCCAAACTCTGAGCTCCTACAATGAGCAGTTCTTC. This gives the protein CASSQTLSSYNEQFF. The V gene is TRBV5-1, the J gene TRBJ2-1; D is unclear. The CDR3 totals 15 residues. CDR1 SGHRS and CDR2 YFSETQ come from the germline V gene. Trimming took 4 bases from V and 0 from J, leaving 11 bases between them. Variable domain in full (rest from reference TRBV5-1 and TRBJ2-1): KAGVTQTPRYLIKTRGQQVTLSCSPISGHRSVSWYQQTPGQGLQFLFEYFSETQRNKGNFPGRFSGRQFSNSRSEMNVSTLELGDSALYLCASSQTLSSYNEQFFGPGTRLTVL.

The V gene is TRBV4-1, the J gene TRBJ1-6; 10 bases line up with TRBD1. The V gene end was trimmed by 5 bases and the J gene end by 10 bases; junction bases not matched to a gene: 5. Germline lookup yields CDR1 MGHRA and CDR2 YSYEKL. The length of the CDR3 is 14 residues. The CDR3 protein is CASSTGTGASPLHF. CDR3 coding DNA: TGCGCCAGCAGCACTGGGACAGGGGCCTCACCCCTCCACTTT.

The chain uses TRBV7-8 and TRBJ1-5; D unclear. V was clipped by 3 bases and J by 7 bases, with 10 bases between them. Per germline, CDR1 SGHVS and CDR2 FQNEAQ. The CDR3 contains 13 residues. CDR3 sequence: CASSLERGQPQHF. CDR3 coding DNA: TGTGCCAGCAGCTTGGAACGGGGACAGCCCCAGCATTTT.

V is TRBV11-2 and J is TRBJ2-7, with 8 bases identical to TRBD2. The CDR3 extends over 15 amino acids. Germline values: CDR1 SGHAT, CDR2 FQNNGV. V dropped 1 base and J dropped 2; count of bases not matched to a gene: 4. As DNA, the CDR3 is TGTGCCAGCAGCTTAGCAGCGGGAGTCCCCTACGAGCAGTACTTC. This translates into CASSLAAGVPYEQYF.

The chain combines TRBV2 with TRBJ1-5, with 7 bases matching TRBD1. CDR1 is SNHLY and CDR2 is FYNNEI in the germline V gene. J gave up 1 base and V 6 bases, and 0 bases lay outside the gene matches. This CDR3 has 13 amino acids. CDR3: CASRGQSNQPQHF. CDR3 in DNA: TGTGCCAGCAGGGGACAGAGCAATCAGCCCCAGCATTTT. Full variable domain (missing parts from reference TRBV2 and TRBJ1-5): EPEVTQTPSHQVTQMGQEVILRCVPISNHLYFYWYRQILGQKVEFLVSFYNNEISEKSEIFDDQFSVERPDGSNFTLKIRSTKLEDSAMYFCASRGQSNQPQHFGDGTRLSIL.

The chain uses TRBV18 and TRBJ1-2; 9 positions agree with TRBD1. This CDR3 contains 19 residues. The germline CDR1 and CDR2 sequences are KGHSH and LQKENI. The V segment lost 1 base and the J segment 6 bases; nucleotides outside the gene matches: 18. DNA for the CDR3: TGTGCCAGCTCACCACTGTCGCTGAGCGGACAGGGGATGTGGAATGGCTACACCTTC. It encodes CASSPLSLSGQGMWNGYTF.

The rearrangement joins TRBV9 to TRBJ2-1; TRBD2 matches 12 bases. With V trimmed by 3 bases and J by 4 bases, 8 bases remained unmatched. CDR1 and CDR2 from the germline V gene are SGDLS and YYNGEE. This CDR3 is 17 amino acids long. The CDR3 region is CASSAPLAGGPYNEQFF. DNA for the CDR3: TGTGCCAGCAGCGCCCCCCTAGCGGGGGGGCCTTACAATGAGCAGTTCTTC.

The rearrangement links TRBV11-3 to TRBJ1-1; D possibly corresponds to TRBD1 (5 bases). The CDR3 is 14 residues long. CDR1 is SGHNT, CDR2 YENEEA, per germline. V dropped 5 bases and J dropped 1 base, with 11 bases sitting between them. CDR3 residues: CASSPGGGNTEAFF. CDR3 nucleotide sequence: TGTGCCAGCAGCCCCGGCGGGGGGAACACTGAAGCTTTCTTT.

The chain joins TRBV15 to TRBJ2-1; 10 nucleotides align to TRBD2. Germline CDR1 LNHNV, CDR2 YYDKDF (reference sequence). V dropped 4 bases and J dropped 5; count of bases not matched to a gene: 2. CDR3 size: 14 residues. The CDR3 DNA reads TGTGCCACCAGCAATAGCGGGAGGAACAATGAGCAGTTCTTC. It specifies CATSNSGRNNEQFF.

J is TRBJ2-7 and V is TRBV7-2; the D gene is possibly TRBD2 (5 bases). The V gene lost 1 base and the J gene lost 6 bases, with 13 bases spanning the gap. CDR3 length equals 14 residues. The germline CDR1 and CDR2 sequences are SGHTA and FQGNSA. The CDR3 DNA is TGTGCCAGCAGCTTAGGCCCCGTTAGCGCCGAGCAGTACTTC. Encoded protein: CASSLGPVSAEQYF.

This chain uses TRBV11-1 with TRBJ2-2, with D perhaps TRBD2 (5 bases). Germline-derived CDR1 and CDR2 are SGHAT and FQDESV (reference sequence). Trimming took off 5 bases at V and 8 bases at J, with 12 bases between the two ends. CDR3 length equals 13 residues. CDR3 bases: TGTGCCAGCAGCCTACTAGTACCTGGGGAGCTGTTTTTT. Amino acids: CASSLLVPGELFF.

CDR3 sequence: CASSQGLSSGVFYEQFF. The CDR3 region has the DNA TGTGCCAGCAGCCAGGGATTGTCTAGCGGGGTATTTTATGAGCAGTTCTTC. The chain joins TRBV4-2 to TRBJ2-1; 9 bases are a match to TRBD2. CDR3 size: 17 residues. Germline V lookup: CDR1 LGHNA, CDR2 YNFKEQ. Losses at the gene ends were 3 bases for V and 8 bases for J; bases not matched to a gene: 14.

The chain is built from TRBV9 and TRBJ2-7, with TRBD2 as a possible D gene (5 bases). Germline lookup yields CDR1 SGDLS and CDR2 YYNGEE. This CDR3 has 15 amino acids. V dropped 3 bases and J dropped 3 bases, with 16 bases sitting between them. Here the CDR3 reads CASSALAGSFYEQYF. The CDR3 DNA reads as TGTGCCAGCAGCGCTCTAGCCGGTAGCTTCTACGAGCAGTACTTC. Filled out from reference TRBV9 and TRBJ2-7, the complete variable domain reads DSGVTQTPKHLITATGQRVTLRCSPRSGDLSVYWYQQSLDQGLQFLIQYYNGEERAKGNILERFSAQQFPDLHSELNLSSLELGDSALYFCASSALAGSFYEQYFGPGTRLTVT.

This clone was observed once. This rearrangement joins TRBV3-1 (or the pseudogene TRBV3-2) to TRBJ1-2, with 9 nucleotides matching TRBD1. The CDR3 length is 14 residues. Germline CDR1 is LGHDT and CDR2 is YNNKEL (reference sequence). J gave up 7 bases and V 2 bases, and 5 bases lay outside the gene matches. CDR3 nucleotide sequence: TGTGCCAGCAGCCAATACACAGGGGGCTCTGGCTACACCTTC. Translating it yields CASSQYTGGSGYTF.

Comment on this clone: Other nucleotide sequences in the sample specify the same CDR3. CDR3 residues: CASSFGQGVTDTQYF. CDR3 nucleotide sequence: TGCGCCAGCAGCTTTGGACAGGGGGTCACAGATACGCAGTATTTT. The chain employs TRBV5-1 and TRBJ2-3; 10 bases agree with TRBD1. Germline V gives CDR1 SGHRS, CDR2 YFSETQ. This CDR3 comprises 15 residues. J lost 2 bases, V lost 2 bases, and 2 bases had no gene match.

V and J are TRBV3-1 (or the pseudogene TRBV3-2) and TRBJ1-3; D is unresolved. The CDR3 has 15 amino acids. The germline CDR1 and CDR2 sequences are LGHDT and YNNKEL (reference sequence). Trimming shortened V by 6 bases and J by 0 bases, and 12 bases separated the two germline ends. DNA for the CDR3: TGTGCCAGCAGAAACTCGGGGATCTCTGGAAACACCATATATTTT. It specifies CASRNSGISGNTIYF.

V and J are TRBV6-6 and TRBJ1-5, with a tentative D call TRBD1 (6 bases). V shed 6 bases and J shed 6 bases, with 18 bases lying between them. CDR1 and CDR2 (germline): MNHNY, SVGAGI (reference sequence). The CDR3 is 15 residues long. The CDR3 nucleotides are TGTGCCAGCAGGAAGGGAGAGGGGGTCGGTCAGCCCCAGCATTTT. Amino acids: CASRKGEGVGQPQHF.

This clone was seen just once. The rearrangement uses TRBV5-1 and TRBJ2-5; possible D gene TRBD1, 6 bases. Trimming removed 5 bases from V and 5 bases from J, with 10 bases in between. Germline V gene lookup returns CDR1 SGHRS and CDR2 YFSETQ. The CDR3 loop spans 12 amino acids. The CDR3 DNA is TGCGCCAGCAGTAGGGGGAGCGAGACCCAGTACTTC. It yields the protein CASSRGSETQYF.

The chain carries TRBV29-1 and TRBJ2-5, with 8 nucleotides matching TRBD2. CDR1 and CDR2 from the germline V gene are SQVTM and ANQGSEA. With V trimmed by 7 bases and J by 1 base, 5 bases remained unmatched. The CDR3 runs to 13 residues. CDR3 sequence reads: CSGRGGCQETQYF. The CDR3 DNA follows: TGCAGCGGACGGGGGGGGTGCCAAGAGACCCAGTACTTC.

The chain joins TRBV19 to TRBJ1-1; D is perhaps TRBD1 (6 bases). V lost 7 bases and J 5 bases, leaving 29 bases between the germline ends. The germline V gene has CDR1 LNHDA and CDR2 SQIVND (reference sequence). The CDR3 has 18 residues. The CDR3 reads CASTRYRQASPTGTEAFF. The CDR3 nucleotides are TGTGCCAGTACCCGATACCGACAGGCGTCCCCGACGGGGACTGAAGCTTTCTTT.

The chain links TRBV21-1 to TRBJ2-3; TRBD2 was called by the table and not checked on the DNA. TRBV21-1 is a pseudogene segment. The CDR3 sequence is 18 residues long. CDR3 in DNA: TGTGCCAGCAGCAAGGAGATACTAGTTGTTTTTGTCTCAGATACGCAGTATTTT. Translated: CASSKEILVVFVSDTQYF.

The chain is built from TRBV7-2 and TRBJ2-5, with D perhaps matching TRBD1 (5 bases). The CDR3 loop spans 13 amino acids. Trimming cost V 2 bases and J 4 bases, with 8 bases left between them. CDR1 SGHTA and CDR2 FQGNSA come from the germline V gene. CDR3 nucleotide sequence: TGTGCCAGCAGCTTAATGGGGCGAGAGACCCAGTACTTC. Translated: CASSLMGRETQYF.

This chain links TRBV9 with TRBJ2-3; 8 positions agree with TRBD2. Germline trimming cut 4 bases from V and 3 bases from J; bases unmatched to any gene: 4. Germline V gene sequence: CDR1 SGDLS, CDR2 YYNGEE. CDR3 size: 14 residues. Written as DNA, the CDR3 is TGTGCCAGCAGCCGCGGACTAGCAACAGATACGCAGTATTTT. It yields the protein CASSRGLATDTQYF.

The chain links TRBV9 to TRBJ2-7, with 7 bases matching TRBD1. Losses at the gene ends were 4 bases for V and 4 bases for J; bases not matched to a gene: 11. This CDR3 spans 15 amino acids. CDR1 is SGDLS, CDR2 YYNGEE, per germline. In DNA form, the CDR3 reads TGTGCCAGCAGCCTAACCGGGACAGAGGGTTACGAGCAGTACTTC. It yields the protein CASSLTGTEGYEQYF.

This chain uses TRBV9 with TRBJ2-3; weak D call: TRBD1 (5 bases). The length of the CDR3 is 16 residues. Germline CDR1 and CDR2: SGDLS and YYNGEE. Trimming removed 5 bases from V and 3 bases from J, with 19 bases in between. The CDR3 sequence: CASSQGPGASTDTQYF. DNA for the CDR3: TGTGCCAGCAGTCAGGGTCCTGGGGCGTCTACAGATACGCAGTATTTT.

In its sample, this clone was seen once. This CDR3 reads CASSYGSGGARDTQYF. CDR3 DNA: TGTGCCAGCAGTTACGGTAGCGGGGGGGCCCGAGATACGCAGTATTTT. This chain connects TRBV6-5 to TRBJ2-3, with TRBD2 identical over 11 bases. V gave up 2 bases and J gave up 5 bases; unmatched junction bases: 6. This CDR3 has 16 amino acids. Germline V gene lookup returns CDR1 MNHEY and CDR2 SVGAGI.